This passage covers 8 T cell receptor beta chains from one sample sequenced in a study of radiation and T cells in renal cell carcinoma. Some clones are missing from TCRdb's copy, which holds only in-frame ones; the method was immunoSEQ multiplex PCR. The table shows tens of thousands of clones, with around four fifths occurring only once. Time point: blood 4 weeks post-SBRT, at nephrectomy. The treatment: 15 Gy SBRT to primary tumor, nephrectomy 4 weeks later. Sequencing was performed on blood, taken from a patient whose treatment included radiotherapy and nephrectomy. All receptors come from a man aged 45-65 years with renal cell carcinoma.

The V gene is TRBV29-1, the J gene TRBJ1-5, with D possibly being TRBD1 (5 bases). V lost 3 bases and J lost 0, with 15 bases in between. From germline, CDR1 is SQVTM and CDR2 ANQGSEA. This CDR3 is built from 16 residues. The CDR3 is CSVDSPGASSNQPQHF. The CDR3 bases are TGCAGCGTTGATTCTCCCGGGGCGAGTAGCAATCAGCCCCAGCATTTT. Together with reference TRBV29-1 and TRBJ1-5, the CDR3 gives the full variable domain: SAVISQKPSRDICQRGTSLTIQCQVDSQVTMMFWYRQQPGQSLTLIATANQGSEATYESGFVIDKFPISRPNLTFSTLTVSNMSPEDSSIYLCSVDSPGASSNQPQHFGDGTRLSIL.

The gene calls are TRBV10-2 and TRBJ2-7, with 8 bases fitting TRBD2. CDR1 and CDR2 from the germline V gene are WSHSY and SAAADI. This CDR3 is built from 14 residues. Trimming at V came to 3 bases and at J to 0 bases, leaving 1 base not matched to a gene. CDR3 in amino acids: CASSDSGNSYEQYF. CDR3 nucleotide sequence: TGCGCCAGCAGTGATAGCGGGAACTCCTACGAGCAGTACTTC.

The chain's CDR3 is CASSSARGNEQFF. DNA of the CDR3: TGTGCCAGCAGTTCGGCTCGTGGGAATGAGCAGTTCTTC. The chain is built from TRBV27 and TRBJ2-1; D is uncertain. The CDR3 is 13 residues long. With 4 bases removed from V and 7 bases from J, the gap between germline ends came to 11 bases. CDR1 and CDR2 (germline): MNHEY, SMNVEV (reference sequence).

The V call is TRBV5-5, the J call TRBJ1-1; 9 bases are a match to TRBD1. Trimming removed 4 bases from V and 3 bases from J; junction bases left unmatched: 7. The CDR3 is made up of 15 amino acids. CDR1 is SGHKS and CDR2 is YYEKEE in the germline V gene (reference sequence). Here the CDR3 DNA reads TGTGCCAGCAGCCCCGGATGGACAGGGGACACTGAAGCTTTCTTT. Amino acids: CASSPGWTGDTEAFF.

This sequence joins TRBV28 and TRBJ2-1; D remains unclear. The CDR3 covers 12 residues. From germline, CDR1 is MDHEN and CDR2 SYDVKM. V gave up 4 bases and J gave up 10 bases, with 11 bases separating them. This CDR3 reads CASSSPDPEQFF. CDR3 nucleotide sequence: TGTGCCAGCAGTTCCCCGGACCCCGAGCAGTTCTTC.

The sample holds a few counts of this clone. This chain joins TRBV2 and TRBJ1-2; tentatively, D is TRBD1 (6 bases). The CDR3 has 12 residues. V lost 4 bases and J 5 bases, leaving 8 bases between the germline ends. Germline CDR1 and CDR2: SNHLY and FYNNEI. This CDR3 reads CASSGTAYGYTF. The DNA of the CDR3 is TGTGCCAGCAGTGGGACAGCGTATGGCTACACCTTC.

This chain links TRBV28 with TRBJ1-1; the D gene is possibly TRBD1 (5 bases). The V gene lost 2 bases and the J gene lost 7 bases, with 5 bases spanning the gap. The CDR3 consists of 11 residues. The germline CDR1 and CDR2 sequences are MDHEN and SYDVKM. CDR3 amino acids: CASSLGGEAFF. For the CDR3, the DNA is TGTGCCAGCAGTTTAGGGGGTGAAGCTTTCTTT.

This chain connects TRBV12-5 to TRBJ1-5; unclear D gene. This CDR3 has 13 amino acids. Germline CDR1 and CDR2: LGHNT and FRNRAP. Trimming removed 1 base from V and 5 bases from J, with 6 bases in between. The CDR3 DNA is TGTGCTAGTGGTTTGGGTACACATCAGCCCCAGCATTTT. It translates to CASGLGTHQPQHF.